This T cell receptor beta chain was identified in a study of T cells after yellow fever vaccination. Study observations and caveats: A small share of clonotypes appeared in both CD4 and CD8 compartments.

This clonotype came up many times. As yet, its antigen is unknown. MiXCR, run by TCRdb on the 5' RACE reads, gives a single entry per CDR3 protein. The data hold almost 600,000 distinct CDR3 sequences, with 13% observed a single time. The origin of this receptor is a young man who received the YFV17D yellow fever vaccine. The sample was PBMCs, taken on the day of the yellow fever booster vaccination.

The CDR3 DNA reads as TGTGCCAGCAGTCGTGGGCGGAACACTGAAGCTTTCTTT. Its protein product is CASSRGRNTEAFF. V gene TRBV28 combines with J gene TRBJ1-1; D not certain. V was shortened by 5 bases and J by 1 base, with 8 bases between the two germline ends. This CDR3 is built from 13 residues. From germline, CDR1 is MDHEN and CDR2 SYDVKM.